The 24 T cell receptor beta chains reported below all come from one sample, sequenced in a study of cytomegalovirus exposure and HLA in healthy donors. TCRdb keeps only in-frame clones here, not all; method: immunoSEQ multiplex PCR. This table holds some 150,000 clones, 85% to 90% found once. Sequenced sample: PBMCs. The receptors stem from a woman in her twenties or thirties in good health and CMV-seronegative.

This chain joins TRBV5-6 and TRBJ1-6; TRBD1 might be the D (5 bases). The CDR3 runs 15 residues. Germline CDR1 is SGHDT and CDR2 is YYEEEE. The germline V and J ends were trimmed by 4 bases and 13 bases, with 21 bases remaining between them. For the CDR3, the DNA is TGTGCCAGCAGCCCCCGAGGGTCTTGGGGGGATCCCCTCCACTTT. Amino acid sequence: CASSPRGSWGDPLHF.

This rearrangement joins TRBV12-5 to TRBJ1-2; weak D call: TRBD1 (5 bases). CDR3 length: 13 residues. V lost 4 bases to trimming and J lost 3 bases, with 9 bases between them. Germline CDR1 LGHNT, CDR2 FRNRAP. CDR3 residues: CASGWGGDYGYTF. The CDR3 DNA is TGTGCTAGTGGTTGGGGCGGCGACTATGGCTACACCTTC.

The chain couples TRBV6-1 to TRBJ1-1; D is ambiguous. In germline, CDR1 is MNHNS, CDR2 SASEGT. The CDR3 totals 13 residues. V was pared by 6 bases and J by 4 bases, with 12 bases between. The CDR3 loop is CASRTTLITEAFF. As DNA, the CDR3 is TGTGCCAGCAGGACGACACTGATCACTGAAGCTTTCTTT.

The chain is built from TRBV7-9 and TRBJ2-7; the match to TRBD1 covers 8 bases. The CDR3 contains 15 residues. CDR1 and CDR2 (germline): SEHNR, FQNEAQ (reference sequence). Trimming took 5 bases from V and 2 from J; bases not matched to a gene: 8. The chain's CDR3 is CASSQFGTGTYEQYF. The CDR3 DNA sequence: TGTGCCAGCAGCCAGTTCGGGACAGGAACCTACGAGCAGTACTTC.

This clone came up once. The chain uses TRBV6-6 and TRBJ2-5; D perhaps matches TRBD2 (6 bases). The germline V gene encodes CDR1 MNHNY and CDR2 SVGAGI (reference sequence). The CDR3 totals 14 residues. The V end was cut by 4 bases, the J end by 2 bases, with 11 bases between. The CDR3 loop is CASSLGGRQETQYF. CDR3 bases: TGTGCCAGCAGTTTGGGGGGTAGGCAAGAGACCCAGTACTTC.

This rearrangement joins TRBV5-1 to TRBJ1-2, with TRBD1 as a possible D gene (5 bases). This CDR3 comprises 15 residues. V lost 4 bases to trimming and J lost 7 bases, with 20 bases between them. In germline, CDR1 is SGHRS, CDR2 YFSETQ. CDR3 nucleotide sequence: TGCGCCAGCAGCCTCACGTGGGGCCACGGTGGTGGCTACACCTTC. This codes for CASSLTWGHGGGYTF.

The rearrangement joins TRBV4-2 to TRBJ2-1; D ambiguous. Germline V gene lookup returns CDR1 LGHNA and CDR2 YNFKEQ. This CDR3 is built from 13 residues. V was clipped by 4 bases and J by 8 bases, with 12 bases between them. The CDR3 sequence: CASSPVLVDEQFF. CDR3 in DNA: TGTGCCAGCAGCCCCGTTTTGGTAGATGAGCAGTTCTTC.

This chain links TRBV19 with TRBJ1-5, with D tentatively TRBD1 (6 bases). The V gene's germline CDR1 is LNHDA and CDR2 SQIVND (reference sequence). Trimming shortened V by 5 bases and J by 6 bases, and 17 bases separated the two germline ends. CDR3 length equals 15 residues. Written as DNA, the CDR3 is TGTGCCAGTAGTTGGACAACAGGGCGAGGTCAGCCCCAGCATTTT. Its protein is CASSWTTGRGQPQHF.

In DNA form, the CDR3 reads TGTGCCAGCAGCTTAGGTGCAGGGCCACGGTTCTTC. Protein sequence: CASSLGAGPRFF. The chain couples TRBV7-9 to TRBJ2-1, with TRBD1 as a possible D gene (5 bases). The CDR3 loop spans 12 amino acids. Trimming removed 1 base from V and 15 bases from J, with 13 bases in between. Germline V lookup: CDR1 SEHNR, CDR2 FQNEAQ (reference sequence).

This clone was counted a single time. The chain has TRBV29-1 and TRBJ2-1, with D possibly being TRBD2 (6 bases). The CDR3 is made up of 13 amino acids. Per germline, CDR1 SQVTM and CDR2 ANQGSEA. V was shortened by 5 bases and J by 4 bases, with 12 bases between the two germline ends. CDR3 region: CSVRGLLYNEQFF. CDR3 in DNA: TGCAGCGTTCGGGGACTCCTATACAATGAGCAGTTCTTC.

The chain employs TRBV7-9 and TRBJ2-1; TRBD2 aligns across 7 bases. The V gene's germline CDR1 is SEHNR and CDR2 FQNEAQ (reference sequence). The CDR3 contains 15 residues. Trimming took 0 bases from V and 8 from J; bases not matched to a gene: 7. The CDR3 coding sequence is TGTGCCAGCAGCTTAGCAGGGGAGGGGAGGCATGAGCAGTTCTTC. Amino acid sequence: CASSLAGEGRHEQFF. Based on the CDR3 plus reference TRBV7-9 and TRBJ2-1, the full variable domain is DTGVSQNPRHKITKRGQNVTFRCDPISEHNRLYWYRQTLGQGPEFLTYFQNEAQLEKSRLLSDRFSAERPKGSFSTLEIQRTEQGDSAMYLCASSLAGEGRHEQFFGPGTRLTVL.

The sample holds one count of this clone. The chain recombines TRBV5-1 with TRBJ1-4; the D gene is possibly TRBD1 (6 bases). Germline CDR1 SGHRS, CDR2 YFSETQ. CDR3 length: 14 residues. Trimming cost V 4 bases and J 8 bases, with 15 bases left between them. The CDR3 coding sequence is TGCGCCAGCAGCCGGGACACTACGGGGGAAAAACTGTTTTTT. Protein sequence: CASSRDTTGEKLFF.

This CDR3 is CASSQRGGLTYEQYF. Written as DNA, the CDR3 is TGCGCCAGCAGCCAGCGCGGGGGTCTCACCTACGAGCAGTACTTC. The chain links TRBV4-1 to TRBJ2-7; 7 bases map to TRBD2. V shed 3 bases and J 2 bases; nucleotides not matched to a gene: 7. The CDR3 is made up of 15 amino acids. CDR1 is MGHRA, CDR2 YSYEKL, per germline.

This chain uses TRBV6-5 with TRBJ1-2, with TRBD1 matching 9 bases. This CDR3 has 15 amino acids. V lost 8 bases and J lost 6; bases outside the gene matches: 13. CDR1 MNHEY and CDR2 SVGAGI come from the germline V gene. This CDR3 is CASGTPGTGIDGYTF. CDR3 DNA sequence: TGTGCCAGCGGGACTCCCGGGACAGGGATTGATGGCTACACCTTC.

The chain carries TRBV10-2 and TRBJ2-7, with TRBD1 matching 8 bases. Losses at the gene ends were 0 bases for V and 4 bases for J; bases not matched to a gene: 11. CDR1 WSHSY and CDR2 SAAADI come from the germline V gene. CDR3 size: 17 residues. CDR3 region: CASSESGVAGGAYEQYF. The CDR3, as DNA: TGCGCCAGCAGTGAGTCAGGGGTGGCAGGGGGCGCGTACGAGCAGTACTTC.

This sequence joins TRBV5-1 and TRBJ2-2, with 12 bases that match TRBD1. V gave up 3 bases and J gave up 2 bases; unmatched junction bases: 2. The germline gives CDR1 SGHRS, CDR2 YFSETQ. There are 16 residues in the CDR3. Here the CDR3 DNA reads TGCGCCAGCAGCTACGGGACAGGGGGCAACACCGGGGAGCTGTTTTTT. Protein: CASSYGTGGNTGELFF.

The chain combines TRBV7-9 with TRBJ1-4, with 7 bases aligning to TRBD1. The CDR3 covers 14 residues. The germline V gene encodes CDR1 SEHNR and CDR2 FQNEAQ (reference sequence). The V segment lost 5 bases and the J segment 5 bases; nucleotides outside the gene matches: 5. For the CDR3, the DNA is TGTGCCAGCAGCATTAGACAGGGAAATGAAAAACTGTTTTTT. It specifies CASSIRQGNEKLFF.

This clone was seen a few times. This rearrangement joins TRBV6-6 to TRBJ2-1; a possible D gene is TRBD2 (6 bases). The CDR3 runs to 13 residues. From germline, CDR1 is MNHNY and CDR2 SVGAGI (reference sequence). Between the trimmed V and J ends, which lost 6 bases and 7 bases, there was a span of 13 bases. This chain's CDR3 is CASSRTGENEQFF. The DNA for the CDR3 is TGTGCCAGCAGCCGGACGGGAGAAAATGAGCAGTTCTTC.

CDR3 region: CASSLSFQGEAFF. For the CDR3, the DNA is TGTGCCAGCAGTTTATCTTTTCAGGGAGAAGCTTTCTTT. V is TRBV27 and J is TRBJ1-1, with TRBD1 as a possible D gene (5 bases). Germline loops: CDR1 MNHEY, CDR2 SMNVEV (reference sequence). The V end was cut by 0 bases, the J end by 8 bases, with 10 bases between. This CDR3 has 13 residues.

This chain joins TRBV7-2 and TRBJ2-7; D possibly corresponds to TRBD1 (6 bases). The germline V and J ends were trimmed by 5 bases and 4 bases, with 15 bases remaining between them. This CDR3 has 14 residues. Germline V gene sequence: CDR1 SGHTA, CDR2 FQGNSA. The CDR3 loop is CASSPTGTTYEQYF. The CDR3 DNA reads as TGTGCCAGCAGCCCGACCGGGACAACGTACGAGCAGTACTTC.

The genes are TRBV7-2 and TRBJ1-3; 7 bases align to TRBD1. The CDR3 runs to 15 residues. V shed 2 bases and J 4 bases; nucleotides not matched to a gene: 5. Germline CDR1 SGHTA, CDR2 FQGNSA. CDR3 nucleotide sequence: TGTGCCAGCAGCTTAAGGGGGCAACCAGGAAACACCATATATTTT. Translating gives CASSLRGQPGNTIYF.

The rearrangement links TRBV5-4 to TRBJ2-3; TRBD2 aligns across 9 bases. The CDR3 extends over 18 amino acids. Trimming took 4 bases from V and 1 from J; bases not matched to a gene: 13. CDR1 is SGHNT and CDR2 is YYREEE in the germline V gene (reference sequence). CDR3 nucleotides: TGTGCCAGCAGCCCCATGGGAGTCCTAGCGGGACGCACAGATACGCAGTATTTT. Amino acid sequence: CASSPMGVLAGRTDTQYF.

Here the CDR3 DNA reads TGCGCCAGCAGCCAATCGACAGGGCCTGGGGGCTCTCGGGGCTACACCTTC. It codes for CASSQSTGPGGSRGYTF. The chain uses TRBV5-1 and TRBJ1-2; 7 nucleotides match TRBD1. Losses at the gene ends were 4 bases for V and 8 bases for J; bases not matched to a gene: 20. Looked up from germline, CDR1 is SGHRS and CDR2 is YFSETQ. This CDR3 spans 17 amino acids.

V is TRBV5-6 and J is TRBJ2-3; 8 bases align to TRBD1. The CDR3 totals 14 residues. Germline V gene data show CDR1 as SGHDT and CDR2 as YYEEEE. V lost 2 bases to trimming and J lost 5 bases; unmatched junction nucleotides: 4. CDR3 residues: CASSLGQGQDTQYF. CDR3 nucleotides: TGTGCCAGCAGCTTAGGACAGGGCCAAGATACGCAGTATTTT.